This TCR beta chain is from a study of beta chain features in type 1 diabetes. Of note for this clone: Its antigen is not identified.

This CDR3 is 12 amino acids long. Germline CDR1 is SGHRS and CDR2 is YFSETQ. Trimming removed 5 bases at V and 4 bases at J, with 9 bases between. Study-level points and caveats: All four CD4+ subsets from Type 1 diabetes patients carried moderately but significantly shorter TCRB CDR3s. TCRB repertoires of naive, central memory and Treg cells appeared more similar among patients than among healthy donors.

Every bit of the isolated RNA underwent reverse transcription, so sequencing read expressed TCRB transcripts. The table came from immunoSEQ multiplex PCR; TCRdb's copy has only in-frame clones and leaves some out. Of 550,000 to 850,000 clones in the sample, roughly an eighth were seen once. This rearrangement joins TRBV5-1 to TRBJ1-1, with D possibly being TRBD1 (5 bases). Sequenced sample: naive CD4+ T cells from blood. The origin of this receptor is a man younger than 35 with type 1 diabetes. The CDR3 sequence: CASREGSTEAFF. In DNA, the CDR3 is TGCGCCAGCAGGGAGGGGAGCACTGAAGCTTTCTTT.